Below are 31 T cell receptor beta chains sequenced from a single sample in a study of blood T cell repertoires in COVID-19. Clones were sequenced by immunoSEQ multiplex PCR, and TCRdb holds only the in-frame ones, with some missing. This sample has around 130,000 clones, with about 84% found just once. The sequencing sample was made of PBMCs or T cells enriched from blood (not recorded which). The source of these receptors is a woman younger than 35 who had been exposed to COVID-19.

V usage is TRBV5-1 and J usage is TRBJ2-5; 7 nucleotides match TRBD1. CDR1 is SGHRS, CDR2 YFSETQ, per germline. This CDR3 has 13 residues. V lost 5 bases and J lost 3; bases outside the gene matches: 4. In DNA, the CDR3 is TGCGCCAGCAGTCGTGGACAGGAAGAGACCCAGTACTTC. Amino acid sequence: CASSRGQEETQYF.

This clone was seen a single time. The genes are TRBV4-1 and TRBJ2-3; 7 bases are a match to TRBD1. The CDR3 sequence is 15 residues long. CDR1 and CDR2 from the germline V gene are MGHRA and YSYEKL. V shed 3 bases, J shed 1 base, and the junction held 4 bases outside the gene matches. The CDR3 is CASSQAQGGTDTQYF. DNA of the CDR3: TGCGCCAGCAGCCAGGCTCAGGGGGGCACAGATACGCAGTATTTT.

The V gene is TRBV6-2 or TRBV6-3, the J gene TRBJ2-7; a possible D gene is TRBD1 (7 bases). From germline, CDR1 is MNHEY and CDR2 SVGEGT. The CDR3 runs to 15 residues. V shed 2 bases and J shed 3 bases, with 14 bases lying between them. Here the CDR3 DNA reads TGTGCCAGCAGTTACCTTGTCAGGGGGGTCTACGAGCAGTACTTC. Translation: CASSYLVRGVYEQYF.

The V and J genes are TRBV7-9 and TRBJ2-2; 8 positions match TRBD1. CDR3 length: 14 residues. With 5 bases clipped from V and 8 bases from J, the junction kept 7 bases outside the gene matches. Germline V CDR1 and CDR2: SEHNR, FQNEAQ (reference sequence). The CDR3 region has the DNA TGTGCCAGCAGCCAGACAGGGGAATTGGGGGAGCTGTTTTTT. Encoded protein: CASSQTGELGELFF.

This clone was detected only once. The chain links TRBV6-2 or TRBV6-3 to TRBJ1-2; D might be TRBD1 (5 bases). The V gene's germline CDR1 is MNHEY and CDR2 SVGEGT. Trimming took 2 bases from V and 4 from J, leaving 11 bases between them. There are 14 residues in the CDR3. The CDR3 is CASSYGGSIYGYTF. The CDR3 bases are TGTGCCAGCAGTTACGGGGGGAGTATCTATGGCTACACCTTC.

This clone was counted once. The CDR3 bases are TGTGCCAGCAGCTTAGAACCGGGACTCCGGCCCCTCCACTTT. Its translation is CASSLEPGLRPLHF. The chain joins TRBV7-8 to TRBJ1-6, with D maybe TRBD1 (5 bases). Germline loops: CDR1 SGHVS, CDR2 FQNEAQ. This CDR3 has 14 amino acids. Deletions cut 1 base from V and 13 bases from J, with 14 bases between.

The chain has TRBV27 and TRBJ2-7, with TRBD1 as a possible D gene (6 bases). Germline CDR1 reads MNHEY; CDR2 reads SMNVEV (reference sequence). There are 14 residues in the CDR3. Trimming removed 8 bases at V and 5 bases at J, with 19 bases between. This CDR3 is CASRSLGAGDEQYF. The CDR3 DNA reads TGTGCCAGCCGGTCGCTGGGGGCCGGGGACGAGCAGTACTTC.

Only a few counts were recorded for this clone. The CDR3 region has the DNA TGTGCCAGCAGCCCTTACAGAGGGAGGACTGAAGCTTTCTTT. Residues: CASSPYRGRTEAFF. This chain connects TRBV3-1 (or the pseudogene TRBV3-2) to TRBJ1-1; D is uncertain. The germline gives CDR1 LGHDT, CDR2 YNNKEL (reference sequence). V was pared by 4 bases and J by 5 bases, with 14 bases between. This CDR3 comprises 14 residues.

This clone was seen a single time. The rearrangement links TRBV28 to TRBJ2-7; 9 nucleotides align to TRBD1. The junction had 9 bases not matched to a gene; V was cut back by 6 bases and J by 3 bases. Germline CDR1 and CDR2: MDHEN and SYDVKM. This CDR3 is built from 15 residues. The CDR3 nucleotides are TGTGCCAGCAGCCCCGACAGGGGGGCCCTCTACGAGCAGTACTTC. It translates to CASSPDRGALYEQYF.

This clone was seen once. J is TRBJ1-2 and V is TRBV4-1; D possibly corresponds to TRBD1 (5 bases). The V end lost 1 base, the J end lost 4 bases, and 19 bases lay between the germline ends. From germline, CDR1 is MGHRA and CDR2 YSYEKL. The CDR3 has 17 residues. CDR3 nucleotide sequence: TGCGCCAGCAGCCAAGTTTCCATCAAGGGGATGGGCTATGGCTACACCTTC. It specifies CASSQVSIKGMGYGYTF.

V and J are TRBV6-5 and TRBJ2-7, with 8 bases lining up with TRBD1. The J segment lost 3 bases and the V segment lost 7 bases, leaving 5 bases of the junction unmatched. Germline lookup yields CDR1 MNHEY and CDR2 SVGAGI. CDR3 size: 13 residues. CDR3 sequence (DNA): TGTGCCAGCACCACCGGGACAGGCTACGAGCAGTACTTC. This encodes CASTTGTGYEQYF.

The chain couples TRBV4-3 to TRBJ1-2; D may be TRBD1 (6 bases). Germline V gives CDR1 LGHNA, CDR2 YSLEER. The CDR3 covers 14 residues. V was trimmed by 2 bases and J by 1 base, leaving 8 bases between them. CDR3 coding DNA: TGCGCCAGCAGCCAACAACAGGGTAACTATGGCTACACCTTC. Its translation is CASSQQQGNYGYTF.

The rearrangement uses TRBV7-9 and TRBJ2-2, with 10 bases aligning to TRBD1. The CDR3 consists of 15 residues. Germline-derived CDR1 and CDR2 are SEHNR and FQNEAQ (reference sequence). Unmatched junction bases numbered 1, after V lost 1 base and J lost 5 bases. The CDR3 coding sequence is TGTGCCAGCAGCTTAGGACAGGGGGCGACCGGGGAGCTGTTTTTT. This codes for CASSLGQGATGELFF.

Comment on this clone: At one end, the junction sequence differs from germline, possibly due to a read error. The CDR3 region is CASSYSAGGSNSPLHF. CDR3 bases: TGTGCCAGCAGTTACTCTGCAGGGGGTAGTAATTCACCCCTTCACTTT. V gene TRBV6-2 or TRBV6-3 combines with J gene TRBJ1-6; 7 bases map to TRBD1. The CDR3 is made up of 16 amino acids. Germline V gene lookup returns CDR1 MNHEY and CDR2 SVGEGT.

The chain recombines TRBV29-1 with TRBJ1-2; 9 nucleotides agree with TRBD1. Trimming removed 4 bases from V and 7 bases from J; junction bases left unmatched: 7. CDR1 and CDR2 (germline): SQVTM, ANQGSEA. The CDR3 totals 13 residues. In DNA, the CDR3 is TGCAGCGTTGCCCGGACAGGGGACGTTGGCTACACCTTC. This sequence encodes CSVARTGDVGYTF.

This clone was recorded only once. This chain joins TRBV6-5 and TRBJ2-1; 8 bases fit TRBD1. CDR3 length: 14 amino acids. V lost 7 bases to trimming and J lost 7 bases; unmatched junction nucleotides: 9. The germline V gene has CDR1 MNHEY and CDR2 SVGAGI. The CDR3 nucleotides read TGTGCCAGCACCCGGACAGGGCCCGCGAATGAGCAGTTCTTC. Translating it yields CASTRTGPANEQFF.

This chain uses TRBV27 with TRBJ2-7, with 13 bases fitting TRBD2. V lost 6 bases, J lost 2 bases, and 4 bases stayed unmatched. CDR1 is MNHEY and CDR2 is SMNVEV in the germline V gene (reference sequence). The length of the CDR3 is 15 residues. The chain's CDR3 is CASSSTSGRAYEQYF. CDR3 bases: TGTGCCAGCAGCTCCACTAGCGGGAGGGCCTACGAGCAGTACTTC.

This chain connects TRBV29-1 to TRBJ1-2; a possible D gene is TRBD1 (6 bases). Trimming took off 7 bases at V and 2 bases at J, with 11 bases between the two ends. The length of the CDR3 is 12 residues. CDR1 is SQVTM, CDR2 ANQGSEA, per germline. CDR3 DNA sequence: TGCAGCGCCAGAGGACAGAACTATGGCTACACCTTC. Protein: CSARGQNYGYTF.

The rearrangement links TRBV30 to TRBJ2-4, with D perhaps matching TRBD2 (6 bases). Germline V gene data show CDR1 as GTSNPN and CDR2 as SVGIG (reference sequence). The CDR3 is 14 residues long. Deletions cut 1 base from V and 5 bases from J, with 12 bases between. The CDR3 spells CAWSGDGGQNIQYF. The DNA for the CDR3 is TGTGCCTGGAGTGGGGATGGAGGGCAAAACATTCAGTACTTC.

V is TRBV9 and J is TRBJ2-1, with 11 nucleotides matching TRBD2. This CDR3 is built from 16 residues. CDR1 is SGDLS and CDR2 is YYNGEE in the germline V gene. Trimming cost V 0 bases and J 2 bases; bases outside gene matches: 1. The CDR3 DNA sequence: TGTGCCAGCAGCGTAGGGACTAGCGGGCCCTACAATGAGCAGTTCTTC. The encoded protein is CASSVGTSGPYNEQFF.

This chain connects TRBV2 to TRBJ2-5; 8 bases match TRBD2. The V gene's germline CDR1 is SNHLY and CDR2 FYNNEI. With 5 bases clipped from V and 5 bases from J, the junction kept 7 bases outside the gene matches. There are 14 residues in the CDR3. CDR3: CASSLSGRGETQYF. In DNA form, the CDR3 reads TGTGCCAGCAGTTTAAGCGGGAGAGGGGAGACCCAGTACTTC.

A single count supports this clone. The rearrangement joins TRBV2 to TRBJ1-6; 8 bases map to TRBD1. The CDR3 totals 15 residues. Germline V gene lookup returns CDR1 SNHLY and CDR2 FYNNEI. The V segment lost 1 base and the J segment 7 bases; nucleotides outside the gene matches: 3. CDR3 sequence reads: CASSEETGGNSPLHF. The DNA of the CDR3 is TGTGCCAGCAGTGAAGAAACAGGGGGAAATTCACCCCTCCACTTT.

This CDR3 reads CASSPPKLAGALYNEQFF. The CDR3 bases are TGTGCCAGCTCACCACCCAAACTAGCGGGAGCTCTCTACAATGAGCAGTTCTTC. This chain links TRBV18 with TRBJ2-1, with 11 nucleotides matching TRBD2. The length of the CDR3 is 18 residues. J gave up 3 bases and V 0 bases, and 7 bases lay outside the gene matches. Germline V gene sequence: CDR1 KGHSH, CDR2 LQKENI.

The chain is built from TRBV11-1 and TRBJ2-5; TRBD1 matches 9 bases. This CDR3 region has 14 residues. Losses at the gene ends were 10 bases for V and 4 bases for J; bases not matched to a gene: 10. Germline lookup yields CDR1 SGHAT and CDR2 FQDESV (reference sequence). Written as DNA, the CDR3 is TGTGCCACCGAGGACAGGGGCCAGGGAGAGACCCAGTACTTC. Translation gives CATEDRGQGETQYF.

The rearrangement uses TRBV2 and TRBJ1-4; the D is unclear. The ends were cut back, 4 bases at V and 6 bases at J, with 6 bases in the middle. The CDR3 sequence is 12 residues long. CDR1 is SNHLY and CDR2 is FYNNEI in the germline V gene. CDR3 residues: CASSGTDEKLFF. The CDR3 DNA reads TGTGCCAGCAGTGGGACTGATGAAAAACTGTTTTTT.

The V call is TRBV5-1, the J call TRBJ1-6, with 7 nucleotides matching TRBD1. The CDR3 has 19 residues. The V gene end was trimmed by 1 base and the J gene end by 5 bases; junction bases not matched to a gene: 15. The germline gives CDR1 SGHRS, CDR2 YFSETQ. CDR3 amino acids: CASSLSPHRGQQNNSPLHF. As DNA, the CDR3 is TGCGCCAGCAGCTTGTCTCCCCATCGGGGACAGCAAAATAATTCACCCCTCCACTTT.

The chain couples TRBV30 to TRBJ1-4; D is undetermined. The CDR3 covers 12 residues. Trimming stripped 0 bases from V and 6 bases from J, with 5 bases between. Germline CDR1 reads GTSNPN; CDR2 reads SVGIG (reference sequence). CDR3 sequence (DNA): TGTGCCTGGAGTGTATTCTATGAAAAACTGTTTTTT. It translates to CAWSVFYEKLFF.

V gene TRBV24-1 combines with J gene TRBJ2-2; TRBD1 is a possible D gene (6 bases). CDR3 length equals 20 residues. The V and J ends lost 1 base and 5 bases respectively, with 25 bases between them. Germline V lookup: CDR1 KGHDR, CDR2 SFDVKD. The CDR3 protein is CATSDLGVGRGSAMTGELFF. As DNA, the CDR3 is TGTGCCACCAGTGATTTAGGGGTAGGCAGGGGTTCGGCTATGACCGGGGAGCTGTTTTTT.

This sequence joins TRBV7-2 and TRBJ1-5; D is perhaps TRBD1 (5 bases). This CDR3 comprises 14 residues. Germline V gene lookup returns CDR1 SGHTA and CDR2 FQGNSA. Trimming shortened V by 1 base and J by 7 bases, and 11 bases separated the two germline ends. CDR3 sequence reads: CASSLVGGGQPQHF. The CDR3, as DNA: TGTGCCAGCAGCTTAGTTGGGGGAGGACAGCCCCAGCATTTT.

The chain carries TRBV12-3 or TRBV12-4 and TRBJ1-2; no clear D gene. Between the trimmed V and J ends, which lost 3 bases and 4 bases, there was a span of 9 bases. CDR3 length: 13 amino acids. The CDR3 loop reads CASSLAHRYGYTF. DNA of the CDR3: TGTGCCAGCAGTTTGGCCCATCGCTATGGCTACACCTTC.

The chain couples TRBV12-5 to TRBJ2-1, with D uncertain. The germline V and J ends were trimmed by 6 bases and 10 bases, with 10 bases remaining between them. Germline loops: CDR1 LGHNT, CDR2 FRNRAP. This CDR3 spans 11 amino acids. Here the CDR3 reads CASGHIREQFF. For the CDR3, the DNA is TGTGCTAGTGGCCATATCCGGGAGCAGTTCTTC.